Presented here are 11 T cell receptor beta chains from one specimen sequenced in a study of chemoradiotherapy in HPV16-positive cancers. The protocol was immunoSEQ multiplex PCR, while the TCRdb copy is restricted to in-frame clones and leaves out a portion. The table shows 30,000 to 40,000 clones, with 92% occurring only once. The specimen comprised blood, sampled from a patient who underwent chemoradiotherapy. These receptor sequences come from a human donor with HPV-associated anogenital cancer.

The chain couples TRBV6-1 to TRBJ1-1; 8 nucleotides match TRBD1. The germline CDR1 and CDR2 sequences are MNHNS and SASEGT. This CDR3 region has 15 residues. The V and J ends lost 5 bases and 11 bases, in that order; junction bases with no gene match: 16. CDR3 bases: TGTGCCAGCAGTCTATCCGGGACAGGTTTATATAGGGCTTTCTTT. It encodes CASSLSGTGLYRAFF.

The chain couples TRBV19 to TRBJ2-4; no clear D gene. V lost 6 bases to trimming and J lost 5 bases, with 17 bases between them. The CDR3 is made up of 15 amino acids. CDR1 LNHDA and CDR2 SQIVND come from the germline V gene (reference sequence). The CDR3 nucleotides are TGTGCCAGTAGCCCATCGTCCGGAAGACAAAACATTCAGTACTTC. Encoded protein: CASSPSSGRQNIQYF.

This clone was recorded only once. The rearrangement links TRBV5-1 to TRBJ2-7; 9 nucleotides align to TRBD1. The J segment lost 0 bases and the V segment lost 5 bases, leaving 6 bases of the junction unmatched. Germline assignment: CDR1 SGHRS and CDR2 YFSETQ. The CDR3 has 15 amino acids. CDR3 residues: CASRREDRGSYEQYF. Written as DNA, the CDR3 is TGCGCCAGCAGAAGAGAGGACAGGGGCTCCTACGAGCAGTACTTC.

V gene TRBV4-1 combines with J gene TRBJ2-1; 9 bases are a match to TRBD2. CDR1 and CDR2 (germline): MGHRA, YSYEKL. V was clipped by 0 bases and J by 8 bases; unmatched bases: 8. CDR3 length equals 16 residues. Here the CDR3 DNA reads TGCGCCAGCAGCCAAGATCGCGGGGGGGCGGGCGATGAGCAGTTCTTC. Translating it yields CASSQDRGGAGDEQFF.

As DNA, the CDR3 is TGTGCCAGCAGCTTGGAGGCCAGGGGCACAGATACGCAGTATTTT. Amino acid sequence: CASSLEARGTDTQYF. This chain links TRBV5-4 with TRBJ2-3; D may be TRBD1 (5 bases). The V end was cut by 0 bases, the J end by 1 base, with 9 bases between. CDR3 size: 15 residues. Germline V gene sequence: CDR1 SGHNT, CDR2 YYREEE (reference sequence).

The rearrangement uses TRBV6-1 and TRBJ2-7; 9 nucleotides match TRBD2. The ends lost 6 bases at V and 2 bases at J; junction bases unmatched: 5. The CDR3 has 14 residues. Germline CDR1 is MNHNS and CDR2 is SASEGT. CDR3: CASRQGGGAYEQYF. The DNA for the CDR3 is TGTGCCAGCAGACAGGGCGGGGGGGCCTACGAGCAGTACTTC.

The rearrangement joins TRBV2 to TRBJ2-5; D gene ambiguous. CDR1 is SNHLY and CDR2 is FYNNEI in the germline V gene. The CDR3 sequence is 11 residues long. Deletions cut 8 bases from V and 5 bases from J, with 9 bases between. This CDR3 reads CASQRFETQYF. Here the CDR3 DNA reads TGTGCCAGCCAGAGGTTTGAGACCCAGTACTTC.

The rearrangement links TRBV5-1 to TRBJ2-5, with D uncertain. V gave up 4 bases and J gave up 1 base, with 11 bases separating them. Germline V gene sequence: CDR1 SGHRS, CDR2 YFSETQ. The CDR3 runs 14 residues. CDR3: CASSASGFQETQYF. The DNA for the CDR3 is TGCGCCAGCAGCGCCAGTGGCTTCCAAGAGACCCAGTACTTC.

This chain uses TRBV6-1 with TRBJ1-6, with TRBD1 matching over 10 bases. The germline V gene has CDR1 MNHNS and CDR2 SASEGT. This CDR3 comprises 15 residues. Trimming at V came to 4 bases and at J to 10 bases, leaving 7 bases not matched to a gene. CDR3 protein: CASSARQGAGSPLHF. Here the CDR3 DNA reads TGTGCCAGCAGTGCCAGACAGGGGGCTGGATCACCCCTCCACTTT.

The CDR3 reads CASSRTGGAQETQYF. Written as DNA, the CDR3 is TGTGCCAGCAGTCGGACAGGAGGGGCTCAAGAGACCCAGTACTTC. V gene TRBV2 combines with J gene TRBJ2-5, with D tentatively TRBD1 (7 bases). The CDR3 consists of 15 residues. CDR1 is SNHLY and CDR2 is FYNNEI in the germline V gene. The V and J ends lost 5 bases and 2 bases respectively, with 15 bases between them.

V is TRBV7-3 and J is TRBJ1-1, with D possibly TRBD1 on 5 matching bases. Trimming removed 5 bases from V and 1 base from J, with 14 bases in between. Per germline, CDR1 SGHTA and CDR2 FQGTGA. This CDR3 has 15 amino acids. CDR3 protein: CASSPRRGTNTEAFF. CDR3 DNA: TGTGCCAGCAGCCCAAGGCGGGGGACGAACACTGAAGCTTTCTTT. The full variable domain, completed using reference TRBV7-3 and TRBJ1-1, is GAGVSQTPSNKVTEKGKYVELRCDPISGHTALYWYRQSLGQGPEFLIYFQGTGAADDSGLPNDRFFAVRPEGSVSTLKIQRTERGDSAVYLCASSPRRGTNTEAFFGQGTRLTVV.